This T cell receptor beta chain is drawn from a study of siplizumab effects on memory and regulatory T cells. Germline-derived CDR1 and CDR2 are SGHRS and YFSETQ. The CDR3 extends over 14 amino acids. The V gene lost 1 base and the J gene lost 6 bases, with 12 bases spanning the gap. Each sample had roughly 10^5 TCR templates assayed. The data were produced by immunoSEQ multiplex PCR, yet TCRdb's version contains in-frame clones alone and is incomplete. The sample shows about 120,000 clones, about 93% of them seen only once. V and J are TRBV5-1 and TRBJ2-3, with D possibly TRBD2 on 5 matching bases. This clonotype was obtained from a human donor in good health. The material sequenced was non-Treg CD4+ T cells sorted from blood. CDR3 in DNA: TGCGCCAGCAGCTTGCTTACTAGTGTGGATACGCAGTATTTT. It translates to CASSLLTSVDTQYF.